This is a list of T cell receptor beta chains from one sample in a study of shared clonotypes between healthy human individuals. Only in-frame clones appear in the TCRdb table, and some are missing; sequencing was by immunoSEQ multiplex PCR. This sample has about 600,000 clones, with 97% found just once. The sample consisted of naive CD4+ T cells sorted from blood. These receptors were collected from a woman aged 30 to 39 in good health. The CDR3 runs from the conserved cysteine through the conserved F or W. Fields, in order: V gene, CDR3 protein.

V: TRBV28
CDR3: CASSLTTASPSGYNEQFF

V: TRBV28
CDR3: CASSYRLLLSSYEQYF

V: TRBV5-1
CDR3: CASSLGPSSGNTIYF

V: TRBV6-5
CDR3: CASSYSSSQRAETQYF

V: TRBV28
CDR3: CASTRTGPYGYTF

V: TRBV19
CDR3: CASRAGQNQPQHF

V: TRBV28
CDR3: CASSSAADRYNEQFF

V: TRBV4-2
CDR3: CASSRKPGTGSFYNEQFF

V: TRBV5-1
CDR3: CASSAGTGGQPQHF

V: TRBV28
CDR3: CASSAPGLRSYEQYF

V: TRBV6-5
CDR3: CASSYNRGQPQHF

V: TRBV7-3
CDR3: CASRSGVNTGELFF

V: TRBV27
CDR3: CASSFTSATDTQYF

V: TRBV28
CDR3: CASSVKHYTEAFF

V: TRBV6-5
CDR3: CASSRTGADTQYF

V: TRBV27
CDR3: CASSSSTGELFF

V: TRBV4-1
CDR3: CASSLKTSGSSLNEQFF

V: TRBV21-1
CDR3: CASSKASRGANVLTF

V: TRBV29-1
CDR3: CSVGQGSGELFF

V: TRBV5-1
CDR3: CASSPRVAGDEQYF

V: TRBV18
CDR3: CASSQVGINSYEQYF

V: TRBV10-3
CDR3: CAISAGLAYEAQYF

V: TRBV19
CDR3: CASSIDRSPGGEKLFF

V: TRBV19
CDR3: CASSIQVAGGETQYF

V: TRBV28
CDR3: CASTSGGYGYTF

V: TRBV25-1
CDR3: CASSEEQGRNTEAFF

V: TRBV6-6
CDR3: CASSYSTGYLTYEQYF

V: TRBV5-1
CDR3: CASSLAPLPAWPYRENETQYF

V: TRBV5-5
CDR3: CASSSVAGAYNEQFF

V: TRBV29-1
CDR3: CSVAPRLAKNIQYF

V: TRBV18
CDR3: CASSTGTGDYEQYF

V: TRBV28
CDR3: CASSSGEGRNTIYF

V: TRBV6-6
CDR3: CASSSTGEGLGEQFF

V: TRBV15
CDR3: CATQGPLGWGSYNEQFF

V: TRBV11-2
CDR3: CASSLSRVGETQYF

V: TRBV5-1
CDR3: CASSSGTGKTTGELFF

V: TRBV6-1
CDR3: CASSAGTGLEQPQHF

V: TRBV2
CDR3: CASSLGGPYEKLFF

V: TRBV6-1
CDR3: CASSEAPDTLGDQPQHF

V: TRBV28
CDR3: CASSLGQGHQPQHF

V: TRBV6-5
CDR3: CASSYYQGGTGELFF

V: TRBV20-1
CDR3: CSAFRTNEQYF

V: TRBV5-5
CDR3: CASSVSVATESYEQYF

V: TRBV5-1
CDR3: CASSSNLDTGELFF

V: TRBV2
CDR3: CASSPTGSGELFF

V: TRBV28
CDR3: CASRSGYGYTF

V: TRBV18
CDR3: CASSPRDSYGYTF

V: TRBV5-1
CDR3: CASSSRLASNTGELFF

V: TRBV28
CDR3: CASRGGLGSVSTDTQYF

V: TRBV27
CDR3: CASRLKPDSPLHF

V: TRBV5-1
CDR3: CASSLAIGRQETQYF

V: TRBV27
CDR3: CASSRLGQGLETQYF

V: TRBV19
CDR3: CASRSAADTQYF

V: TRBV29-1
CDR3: CSVVRAYEQYF

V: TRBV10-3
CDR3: CAISEIGDQPQHF

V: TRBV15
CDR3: CATSSPRRGSKGEQYF

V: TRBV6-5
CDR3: CASRFGHRGTGELFF